This is a list of T cell receptor beta chains from one sample in a study of beta chain features in type 1 diabetes. Libraries were prepared by immunoSEQ multiplex PCR; TCRdb keeps only in-frame clonotypes and omits some of them. This sample has 500,000 to 800,000 clones, with roughly an eighth found just once. Sequencing was done on a sample of naive CD4+ T cells from blood. Receptors were obtained from a young man with type 1 diabetes. The CDR3 runs from the conserved cysteine through the conserved F or W. D genes are given only for firm matches. The size of a clone is reported for some rows only, either as once, few or many, or as a class for expanded clones.

j_gene | v_gene | d_gene | abundance | CDR3aa | CDR3nt
TRBJ2-7 | TRBV29-1 | TRBD1 | . | CSVSGTGKYEQYF | TGCAGCGTCTCCGGGACAGGGAAGTACGAGCAGTACTTC
TRBJ2-5 | TRBV5-6 | . | few | CASSLGANRETQYF | TGTGCCAGCAGCTTAGGGGCGAATAGAGAGACCCAGTACTTC
TRBJ2-5 | TRBV9 | . | . | CASSVGTLETQYF | TGTGCCAGCAGCGTAGGGACACTGGAGACCCAGTACTTC
TRBJ2-3 | TRBV11-2 | TRBD2 | . | CASSFGTSGGTDTQYF | TGTGCCAGCAGCTTTGGGACTAGCGGGGGCACAGATACGCAGTATTTT
TRBJ1-4 | TRBV7-8 | . | few | CASSMDLRGNEKLFF | TGTGCCAGCAGCATGGACCTCAGGGGAAATGAAAAACTGTTTTTT
TRBJ2-5 | TRBV5-1 | TRBD1 | . | CASSWGTGTEAQYF | TGCGCCAGCAGCTGGGGGACAGGCACGGAGGCCCAGTACTTC
TRBJ1-4 | TRBV5-1 | . | . | CASSPGSGEEKLFF | TGCGCCAGCAGCCCAGGGAGCGGCGAGGAAAAACTGTTTTTT
TRBJ2-7 | TRBV7-2 | . | . | CASSFGRESYEQYF | TGTGCCAGCAGCTTCGGCCGGGAATCCTACGAGCAGTACTTC
TRBJ2-5 | TRBV25-1 | TRBD1 | few | CASSDIQGVIQETQYF | TGTGCCAGCAGTGATATACAGGGGGTCATCCAAGAGACCCAGTACTTC
TRBJ1-4 | TRBV13 | . | . | CASSPRGDEKLFF | TGTGCCAGCAGCCCCCGGGGGGATGAAAAACTGTTTTTT
TRBJ2-7 | TRBV11-2 | TRBD1 | . | CASSLGMTGYEQYF | TGTGCCAGCAGCTTAGGGATGACAGGGTACGAGCAGTACTTC
TRBJ2-2 | TRBV2 | . | few | CASSELRGSAGELFF | TGTGCCAGCAGTGAATTACGGGGTAGCGCCGGGGAGCTGTTTTTT
TRBJ2-2 | TRBV29-1 | . | few | CSVYGSPGELFF | TGCAGCGTTTACGGGTCCCCCGGGGAGCTGTTTTTT
TRBJ2-3 | TRBV10-3 | . | many | CAISESVATDTQYF | TGTGCCATCAGTGAGTCGGTCGCCACAGATACGCAGTATTTT
TRBJ1-3 | TRBV2 | . | . | CASKPQLISGNTIYF | TGTGCCAGCAAACCACAGTTAATCTCTGGAAACACCATATATTTT
TRBJ2-3 | TRBV7-2 | TRBD2 | . | CASSQRGGPTDTQYF | TGTGCCAGCAGCCAGCGGGGGGGGCCCACAGATACGCAGTATTTT
TRBJ1-5 | TRBV7-9 | . | few | CASTFSGDQPQHF | TGTGCCAGCACTTTTTCAGGGGATCAGCCCCAGCATTTT
TRBJ2-3 | TRBV5-1 | TRBD2 | once | CASSLEGLAEDTQYF | TGCGCCAGCAGCTTGGAGGGACTAGCTGAAGATACGCAGTATTTT